This entry lists 32 T cell receptor beta chains sequenced from one sample in a study of spatial heterogeneity in lung cancer. TCRdb called the 5' RACE reads again in MiXCR, with one record for every CDR3 protein. The repertoire holds 17,000 or so distinct CDR3 sequences, with roughly 6.2% as singletons. Findings and limits, study-wide: One measure, the expanded intratumoral alpha and beta TCR count, tracked tumor mutation counts.

Time point described: sample taken at primary tumor resection. No antigen has been identified for these receptors. This material consisted of lung tumor tissue, taken at surgery. The receptors shown here come from a male donor with early-stage non-small cell lung cancer.

This clonotype was detected only a few times. This beta chain is a stray sequence in a library constructed for alpha chains; its clone size is not meaningful. In nucleotides, the CDR3 is TGTGCCAGCAGAGACGGGACAGGTCAAGAGACCCAGTACTTC. The encoded protein is CASRDGTGQETQYF. The gene calls are TRBV6-5 and TRBJ2-5; 8 nucleotides line up with TRBD1. The CDR3 loop spans 14 amino acids. Germline CDR1 reads MNHEY; CDR2 reads SVGAGI. V gave up 6 bases and J gave up 2 bases; unmatched junction bases: 5.

This clonotype was counted at least ten times. This beta chain is an unintended read in a library built for alpha chains; its size means little. V gene TRBV20-1 combines with J gene TRBJ1-5; D unresolved. The V and J ends lost 4 bases and 4 bases respectively, with 11 bases between them. There are 13 residues in the CDR3. From germline, CDR1 is DFQATT and CDR2 SNEGSKA (reference sequence). In nucleotides, the CDR3 is TGCAGTGCTACGACATCTTTTAATCAGCCCCAGCATTTT. It yields the protein CSATTSFNQPQHF.

This clonotype was detected ten times or more. This beta chain turned up in a library designed for alpha chains; as an off-target read, its abundance says little. V usage is TRBV2 and J usage is TRBJ1-1; tentatively, D is TRBD1 (5 bases). Germline CDR1 and CDR2: SNHLY and FYNNEI. The CDR3 runs to 14 residues. The V end lost 4 bases, the J end lost 1 base, and 10 bases lay between the germline ends. CDR3 nucleotides: TGTGCCAGCAGTGCCTGGCAGGGGAACACTGAAGCTTTCTTT. Translation: CASSAWQGNTEAFF.

In its sample, this clonotype was seen many times. This beta chain turned up in a library designed for alpha chains; as an off-target read, its abundance says little. J is TRBJ2-5 and V is TRBV10-1; D gene ambiguous. Germline V gene data show CDR1 as WNHNN and CDR2 as SYGVQD (reference sequence). The CDR3 has 12 residues. Trimming left V 5 bases short and J 3 bases short, with 7 bases between. CDR3 sequence: CASSKGKETQYF. As DNA, the CDR3 is TGCGCCAGCAGTAAAGGGAAAGAGACCCAGTACTTC.

Ten or more counts support this clonotype. This beta chain represents an off-target read in a library built for alpha chains; its size is of limited meaning. The chain recombines TRBV20-1 with TRBJ2-3, with 10 nucleotides matching TRBD2. V shed 5 bases, J shed 1 base, and the junction held 0 bases outside the gene matches. Germline CDR1 and CDR2: DFQATT and SNEGSKA (reference sequence). CDR3 size: 13 residues. CDR3 DNA sequence: TGCAGTGCTGGGACTAGCGGCACAGATACGCAGTATTTT. Protein product: CSAGTSGTDTQYF.

This clonotype has a count of ten or more. For a library built for alpha chains, this beta chain is a stray read; little rests on its size. The chain uses TRBV18 and TRBJ2-2, with D hard to call. The CDR3 is made up of 13 amino acids. V lost 6 bases and J lost 3, with 8 bases in between. Germline V lookup: CDR1 KGHSH, CDR2 LQKENI. The CDR3 DNA follows: TGTGCCAGCTCCGCCCTGGACACCGGGGAGCTGTTTTTT. This encodes CASSALDTGELFF.

This clonotype showed up many times. The library was designed around alpha chains, so this beta chain is a stray read whose abundance carries little weight. The rearrangement joins TRBV6-2 or TRBV6-3 to TRBJ2-5; 10 bases are shared with TRBD2. V lost 0 bases, J lost 1 base, and 5 bases stayed unmatched. Germline-derived CDR1 and CDR2 are MNHEY and SVGEGT. The CDR3 covers 17 residues. This chain's CDR3 is CASSYSTSGDPQETQYF. CDR3 DNA sequence: TGTGCCAGCAGTTACTCCACTAGCGGGGACCCCCAAGAGACCCAGTACTTC.

The sample holds a few counts of this clonotype. In a library made to pick up alpha chains, this beta chain is a stray read with a size that means little. The rearrangement uses TRBV7-3 and TRBJ2-5; TRBD2 matches at 7 bases. The germline V gene encodes CDR1 SGHTA and CDR2 FQGTGA. The ends lost 1 base at V and 1 base at J; junction bases unmatched: 9. The CDR3 length is 17 residues. The CDR3, as DNA: TGTGCCAGCAGCTTAAGGGGAGGGGCAGGAATCCAAGAGACCCAGTACTTC. Protein product: CASSLRGGAGIQETQYF.

This clonotype was seen at least ten times. This beta chain is a stray read from a library made for alpha chains; its abundance is not meaningful. The chain carries TRBV3-1 and TRBJ2-1, with D tentatively TRBD2 (5 bases). Germline V gene lookup returns CDR1 LGHDT and CDR2 YNNKEL (reference sequence). The ends were cut back, 0 bases at V and 2 bases at J, with 8 bases in the middle. The CDR3 consists of 15 residues. The CDR3 DNA sequence: TGTGCCAGCAGCCAAGAAACCGGGACCTACAATGAGCAGTTCTTC. Amino acids: CASSQETGTYNEQFF.

This clonotype has ten or more counts. The size of this beta chain means little, since it is a stray read in a library made for alpha chains. V gene TRBV5-1 combines with J gene TRBJ1-1; the D is unclear. The germline CDR1 and CDR2 sequences are SGHRS and YFSETQ. CDR3 length equals 12 residues. Trimming shortened V by 2 bases and J by 7 bases, and 9 bases separated the two germline ends. CDR3 loop: CASSLSESEAFF. The CDR3 DNA reads TGCGCCAGCAGCTTAAGTGAGAGTGAAGCTTTCTTT.

This clonotype showed up many times. For a library built for alpha chains, this beta chain is a stray read; little rests on its size. V and J are TRBV20-1 and TRBJ2-7; 7 nucleotides agree with TRBD2. The CDR3 sequence is 10 residues long. Germline CDR1 reads DFQATT; CDR2 reads SNEGSKA (reference sequence). Trimming cost V 5 bases and J 6 bases; bases outside gene matches: 1. As DNA, the CDR3 is TGCAGTGCTGGGAGGGGCGAGCAGTACTTC. Amino acid sequence: CSAGRGEQYF.

This clonotype has a count of ten or more. This beta chain slipped into a library made for alpha chains as a stray read, so its size is not meaningful. This CDR3 reads CSAGMDGGNTIYF. As DNA, the CDR3 is TGCAGTGCGGGAATGGACGGAGGAAACACCATATATTTT. The chain combines TRBV20-1 with TRBJ1-3; no clear D. The CDR3 contains 13 residues. Trimming removed 6 bases at V and 4 bases at J, with 13 bases between. The V gene's germline CDR1 is DFQATT and CDR2 SNEGSKA (reference sequence).

This clonotype was seen a few times. The library was prepared for alpha chains; this beta chain is a stray read, so its frequency means little. This chain links TRBV6-5 with TRBJ2-1; possible D gene TRBD2, 7 bases. Trimming cost V 6 bases and J 0 bases, with 15 bases left between them. CDR3 length equals 16 residues. Germline V gene lookup returns CDR1 MNHEY and CDR2 SVGAGI. The DNA of the CDR3 is TGTGCCAGCAGCCGACAGGCGGGGGTCTCCTACAATGAGCAGTTCTTC. Amino acids: CASSRQAGVSYNEQFF.

This clonotype was counted a few times. Because the library targeted alpha chains, this beta chain is an off-target read whose size means little. The rearrangement joins TRBV7-2 to TRBJ1-6; D not certain. This CDR3 is built from 12 residues. V lost 3 bases, J lost 9 bases, and 6 bases lay in between. Germline assignment: CDR1 SGHTA and CDR2 FQGNSA. CDR3 region: CASSFEASPLHF. The CDR3 region has the DNA TGTGCCAGCAGCTTCGAGGCTTCACCCCTCCACTTT.

This clonotype appeared many times. This beta chain is a stray sequence in a library constructed for alpha chains; its clone size is not meaningful. V usage is TRBV29-1 and J usage is TRBJ2-5; D uncertain. Germline lookup yields CDR1 SQVTM and CDR2 ANQGSEA. The CDR3 has 13 residues. Trimming removed 3 bases at V and 2 bases at J, with 10 bases between. The CDR3 DNA sequence: TGCAGCGTTGATTGGCAGGCACAAGAGACCCAGTACTTC. Residues: CSVDWQAQETQYF.

The sample holds a few counts of this clonotype. This beta chain slipped into a library made for alpha chains as a stray read, so its size is not meaningful. V usage is TRBV14 and J usage is TRBJ2-3; 10 bases align to TRBD2. The CDR3 is made up of 15 amino acids. Germline CDR1 SGHDN, CDR2 FVKESK. With V trimmed by 4 bases and J by 6 bases, 7 bases remained unmatched. In DNA, the CDR3 is TGTGCCAGCAGCCTACTAGCGGGATTGGGTGATACGCAGTATTTT. It codes for CASSLLAGLGDTQYF.

This clonotype showed up many times. This beta chain turned up in a library designed for alpha chains; as an off-target read, its abundance says little. J is TRBJ1-5 and V is TRBV6-5, with D unclear. The germline V gene encodes CDR1 MNHEY and CDR2 SVGAGI. The CDR3 totals 13 residues. The germline V and J ends were trimmed by 6 bases and 2 bases, with 8 bases remaining between them. This chain's CDR3 is CASRAEGNQPQHF. As DNA, the CDR3 is TGTGCCAGCAGGGCGGAGGGCAATCAGCCCCAGCATTTT.

This clonotype was recorded many times. The library was designed around alpha chains, so this beta chain is a stray read whose abundance carries little weight. The chain combines TRBV7-2 with TRBJ1-1; D is uncertain. Looked up from germline, CDR1 is SGHTA and CDR2 is FQGNSA. V lost 5 bases and J 1 base, leaving 8 bases between the germline ends. The length of the CDR3 is 13 residues. CDR3 nucleotides: TGTGCCAGCAGCCCCCGACGGAACACTGAAGCTTTCTTT. It specifies CASSPRRNTEAFF.

As regards this clonotype: This beta chain came through as a stray read in a library set up for alpha chains, and its size says little. The V and J genes are TRBV7-8 and TRBJ1-1; D is perhaps TRBD1 (6 bases). Germline CDR1 is SGHVS and CDR2 is FQNEAQ. The CDR3 consists of 14 residues. V lost 3 bases and J lost 5, with 13 bases in between. This CDR3 is CASSFRQERTEAFF. The CDR3 region has the DNA TGTGCCAGCAGCTTCAGACAGGAGAGGACTGAAGCTTTCTTT.

Ten or more counts support this clonotype. For a library built for alpha chains, this beta chain is a stray read; little rests on its size. The chain couples TRBV29-1 to TRBJ2-5, with TRBD2 matching over 13 bases. V shed 7 bases, J shed 5 bases, and the junction held 4 bases outside the gene matches. The germline V gene encodes CDR1 SQVTM and CDR2 ANQGSEA. This CDR3 contains 13 residues. This chain's CDR3 is CSAGTSGMETQYF. The CDR3 coding sequence is TGCAGCGCTGGGACTAGCGGGATGGAGACCCAGTACTTC.

This clonotype has only a few counts. A library made for alpha chains picked up this beta chain off target, so its size means little. The rearrangement uses TRBV19 and TRBJ2-5, with D hard to call. The CDR3 is made up of 11 amino acids. From germline, CDR1 is LNHDA and CDR2 SQIVND (reference sequence). The V gene lost 10 bases and the J gene lost 12 bases, with 18 bases spanning the gap. The DNA of the CDR3 is TGTGCCACAAGAGTCGAGGTTCGTGAGTACTTC. Its translation: CATRVEVREYF. The full variable domain, rest sourced from reference TRBV19 and TRBJ2-5, is DGGITQSPKYLFRKEGQNVTLSCEQNLNHDAMYWYRQDPGQGLRLIYYSQIVNDFQKGDIAEGYSVSREKKESFPLTVTSAQKNPTAFYLCATRVEVREYFGPGTRLLVL.

This clonotype was counted many times. Compared with germline, one end of the junction differs, possibly owing to a read error. Little can be read into the size of this beta chain, an off-target read in a library designed for alpha chains. The genes are TRBV29-1 and TRBJ2-1; perhaps TRBD2 as D (5 bases). Germline V gene data show CDR1 as SQVTM and CDR2 as ANQGSEA. This CDR3 spans 8 amino acids. The CDR3 is CRYPQRVF. The CDR3 region has the DNA TGCAGATACCCCCAGAGGGTCTTC.

This clonotype has a count of ten or more. This beta chain represents an off-target read in a library built for alpha chains; its size is of limited meaning. This chain links TRBV5-1 with TRBJ1-6; D gene uncertain. This CDR3 is built from 15 residues. CDR1 and CDR2 from the germline V gene are SGHRS and YFSETQ. V was clipped by 2 bases and J by 10 bases, with 16 bases between them. The CDR3 region is CASSLVRAQTSPLHF. DNA of the CDR3: TGCGCCAGCAGCTTAGTACGGGCCCAGACATCACCCCTCCACTTT.

This clonotype was observed many times. This beta chain represents an off-target read in a library built for alpha chains; its size is of limited meaning. This chain joins TRBV15 and TRBJ2-7; D remains unclear. CDR1 and CDR2 from the germline V gene are LNHNV and YYDKDF (reference sequence). With 0 bases removed from V and 4 bases from J, the gap between germline ends came to 16 bases. CDR3 length equals 16 residues. As DNA, the CDR3 is TGTGCCACCAGCAGAGATCAATTGGCAGGATATTACGAGCAGTACTTC. This encodes CATSRDQLAGYYEQYF. The complete variable domain, with remaining parts taken from reference TRBV15 and TRBJ2-7, reads DAMVIQNPRYQVTQFGKPVTLSCSQTLNHNVMYWYQQKSSQAPKLLFHYYDKDFNNEADTPDNFQSRRPNTSFCFLDIRSPGLGDTAMYLCATSRDQLAGYYEQYFGPGTRLTVT.

This clonotype was picked up many times. A library prepared for alpha chains yielded this beta chain as an off-target read; its size is of little meaning. The CDR3 is CASSSAGGGYNEQFF. The CDR3 bases are TGTGCCAGCAGTTCAGCCGGGGGCGGCTACAATGAGCAGTTCTTC. The genes are TRBV27 and TRBJ2-1; D may match TRBD1 or TRBD2 (6 bases each). This CDR3 is 15 amino acids long. Trimming shortened V by 4 bases and J by 3 bases, and 13 bases separated the two germline ends. From germline, CDR1 is MNHEY and CDR2 SMNVEV (reference sequence).

Comments on this clonotype: For a library built for alpha chains, this beta chain is a stray read; little rests on its size. The rearrangement links TRBV28 to TRBJ1-6; D is unresolved. The CDR3 sequence is 12 residues long. Trimming took off 5 bases at V and 6 bases at J, with 5 bases between the two ends. Germline V gene data show CDR1 as MDHEN and CDR2 as SYDVKM. The CDR3 sequence is CASSGGNSPLHF. CDR3 in DNA: TGTGCCAGCAGTGGAGGTAATTCACCCCTCCACTTT.

This clonotype was seen ten or more times. This beta chain slipped into a library made for alpha chains as a stray read, so its size is not meaningful. The V gene is TRBV7-9, the J gene TRBJ2-5; no firm D call. The CDR3 is 14 amino acids. The V gene's germline CDR1 is SEHNR and CDR2 FQNEAQ (reference sequence). The ends were cut back, 1 base at V and 0 bases at J, with 6 bases in the middle. Here the CDR3 DNA reads TGTGCCAGCAGCTTAGTACGAGACCAAGAGACCCAGTACTTC. Amino acid sequence: CASSLVRDQETQYF. Combining the CDR3 with reference TRBV7-9 and TRBJ2-5 gives the whole variable domain DTGVSQNPRHKITKRGQNVTFRCDPISEHNRLYWYRQTLGQGPEFLTYFQNEAQLEKSRLLSDRFSAERPKGSFSTLEIQRTEQGDSAMYLCASSLVRDQETQYFGPGTRLLVL.

This clonotype rates as medium-sized. Because this beta chain is a stray read in a library intended to capture alpha chains, its abundance should not be given much weight. The chain combines TRBV7-8 with TRBJ2-1; perhaps TRBD2 as D (5 bases). V was clipped by 7 bases and J by 7 bases, with 17 bases between them. From germline, CDR1 is SGHVS and CDR2 FQNEAQ. The CDR3 runs 14 residues. The CDR3 spells CASIRGPSMNEQFF. The DNA of the CDR3 is TGTGCCAGCATCCGAGGCCCTAGCATGAATGAGCAGTTCTTC.

This clonotype has ten or more counts. This beta chain represents an off-target read in a library built for alpha chains; its size is of limited meaning. The chain carries TRBV2 and TRBJ1-6, with D maybe TRBD1 (6 bases). Germline V gives CDR1 SNHLY, CDR2 FYNNEI. This CDR3 is built from 15 residues. Trimming removed 5 bases at V and 6 bases at J, with 14 bases between. The CDR3 loop reads CASSYSRGLNSPLHF. CDR3 nucleotides: TGTGCCAGCAGTTATTCCAGGGGCCTTAATTCACCCCTCCACTTT.

This clonotype was recorded at least ten times. A library prepared for alpha chains yielded this beta chain as an off-target read; its size is of little meaning. This chain joins TRBV28 and TRBJ2-7; D perhaps matches TRBD1 (6 bases). This CDR3 is 15 amino acids long. V gave up 4 bases and J gave up 3 bases, with 16 bases separating them. CDR1 and CDR2 from the germline V gene are MDHEN and SYDVKM. The CDR3 protein is CASSYRGRGLYEQYF. For the CDR3, the DNA is TGTGCCAGCAGTTATCGGGGCAGGGGCCTCTACGAGCAGTACTTC.

This clonotype was observed at least ten times. This beta chain is a stray sequence in a library constructed for alpha chains; its clone size is not meaningful. V and J are TRBV12-3 or TRBV12-4 and TRBJ1-5; D is undetermined. Trimming cost V 6 bases and J 1 base, with 7 bases left between them. The CDR3 totals 13 residues. CDR3 in DNA: TGTGCCAGCAGCCTGCAAAGCAATCAGCCCCAGCATTTT. Protein sequence: CASSLQSNQPQHF.

As concerns this clonotype: In a library made to pick up alpha chains, this beta chain is a stray read with a size that means little. The chain uses TRBV3-1 and TRBJ2-5; TRBD1 might be the D (6 bases). Trimming stripped 3 bases from V and 5 bases from J, with 10 bases between. Germline V CDR1 and CDR2: LGHDT, YNNKEL (reference sequence). CDR3 length equals 13 residues. CDR3 DNA sequence: TGTGCCAGCAGCCAGGGGGCGGTGGAGACCCAGTACTTC. This translates into CASSQGAVETQYF.